The 7 T cell receptor beta chains below were found in one sample sequenced in a study of cytomegalovirus exposure and HLA in healthy donors. This PCR relied on a set of 60 Vbeta primers and 13 Jbeta primers. Sequenced by immunoSEQ multiplex PCR; TCRdb stores in-frame clones only, minus some. The sample consists of about 150,000 clones, roughly four fifths of them appearing once. Sequencing input: PBMCs. These receptors were obtained from a man between 18 and 35 years old in good health and CMV-seronegative.

The rearrangement joins TRBV7-2 to TRBJ2-7; 7 nucleotides align to TRBD2. CDR1 and CDR2 from the germline V gene are SGHTA and FQGNSA. J gave up 1 base and V 5 bases, and 5 bases lay outside the gene matches. The CDR3 totals 14 residues. The CDR3 loop is CASSVLAESYEQYF. The CDR3 DNA sequence: TGTGCCAGCAGCGTTCTAGCGGAGTCCTACGAGCAGTACTTC.

The gene calls are TRBV28 and TRBJ1-5, with TRBD1 matching over 9 bases. The CDR3 loop spans 14 amino acids. V lost 8 bases to trimming and J lost 5 bases; unmatched junction nucleotides: 7. Germline values: CDR1 MDHEN, CDR2 SYDVKM. CDR3 bases: TGTGCCAGCCTCTCGGGACAGGGCGATCAGCCCCAGCATTTT. Its translation is CASLSGQGDQPQHF.

The genes are TRBV2 and TRBJ1-5, with D hard to call. V was pared by 6 bases and J by 1 base, with 13 bases between. CDR3 size: 15 residues. In germline, CDR1 is SNHLY, CDR2 FYNNEI. CDR3 bases: TGTGCCAGCAGCCTTACCCGCGCAAGCAATCAGCCCCAGCATTTT. This encodes CASSLTRASNQPQHF.

This clone appeared a single time. V gene TRBV5-1 combines with J gene TRBJ2-5; D remains unclear. The CDR3 contains 15 residues. Trimming took off 0 bases at V and 2 bases at J, with 11 bases between the two ends. CDR1 is SGHRS and CDR2 is YFSETQ in the germline V gene. The CDR3 is CASSLGGGQQETQYF. In nucleotides, the CDR3 is TGCGCCAGCAGCTTGGGTGGTGGGCAGCAAGAGACCCAGTACTTC.

The rearrangement joins TRBV21-1 to TRBJ1-2; TRBD1 is taken as the D call from the table, unchecked against the DNA. TRBV21-1 is a pseudogene locus. The CDR3 spans 12 residues. This CDR3 reads CASLYRAYGYTF. DNA for the CDR3: TGTGCCAGCCTTTACAGGGCGTATGGCTACACCTTC.

The chain employs TRBV19 and TRBJ1-5, with a possible D match to TRBD1 (6 bases). Germline V gives CDR1 LNHDA, CDR2 SQIVND (reference sequence). The CDR3 contains 14 residues. Trimming stripped 2 bases from V and 7 bases from J, with 12 bases between. The CDR3 loop reads CASSITGYPQPQHF. The CDR3 nucleotides are TGTGCCAGTAGTATAACAGGGTATCCCCAGCCCCAGCATTTT.

This chain joins TRBV28 and TRBJ2-5; tentatively, D is TRBD2 (6 bases). Germline CDR1 is MDHEN and CDR2 is SYDVKM. CDR3 length equals 13 residues. V was trimmed by 3 bases and J by 7 bases, leaving 12 bases between them. The CDR3 sequence is CASSFVTRGTQYF. Here the CDR3 DNA reads TGTGCCAGCAGTTTCGTGACGCGGGGGACCCAGTACTTC.